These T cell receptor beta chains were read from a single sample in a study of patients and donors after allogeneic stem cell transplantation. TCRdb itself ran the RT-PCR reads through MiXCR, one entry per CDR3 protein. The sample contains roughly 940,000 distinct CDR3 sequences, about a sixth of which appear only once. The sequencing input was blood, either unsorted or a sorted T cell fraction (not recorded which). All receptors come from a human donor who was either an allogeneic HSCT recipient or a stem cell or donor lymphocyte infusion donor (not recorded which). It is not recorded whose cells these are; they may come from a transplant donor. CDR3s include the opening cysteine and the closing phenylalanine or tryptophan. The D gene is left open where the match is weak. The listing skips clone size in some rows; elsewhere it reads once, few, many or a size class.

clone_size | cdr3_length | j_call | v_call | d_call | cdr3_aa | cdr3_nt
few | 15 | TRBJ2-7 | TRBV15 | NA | CATSRELAPAYEQYF | TGTGCCACCAGCAGAGAGTTAGCGCCCGCCTACGAGCAGTACTTC
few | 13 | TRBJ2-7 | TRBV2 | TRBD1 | CASRDSGAYEQYF | TGTGCCAGCCGGGACAGTGGAGCCTACGAGCAGTACTTC
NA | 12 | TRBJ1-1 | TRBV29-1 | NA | CSVEVGARMAFF | TGCAGCGTTGAAGTCGGGGCCCGCATGGCTTTCTTT
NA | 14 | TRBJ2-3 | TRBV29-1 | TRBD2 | CSVDPGLGTDTQYF | TGCAGCGTTGACCCTGGACTAGGCACAGATACGCAGTATTTT
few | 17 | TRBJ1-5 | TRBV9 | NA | CASSPGERGVSNQPQHF | TGTGCCAGCAGCCCTGGCGAGCGGGGGGTCTCCAATCAGCCCCAGCATTTT
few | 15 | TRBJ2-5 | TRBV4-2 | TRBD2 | CASSQVSAPGGTQYF | TGTGCCAGCAGCCAAGTATCGGCGCCGGGGGGGACCCAGTACTTC
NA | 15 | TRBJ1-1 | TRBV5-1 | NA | CASRPKTSVNTEAFF | TGCGCCAGCAGACCGAAAACATCAGTGAACACTGAAGCTTTCTTT
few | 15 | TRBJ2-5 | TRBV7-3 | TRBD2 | CASSLTGGLAGTQYF | TGTGCCAGCAGCTTAACGGGCGGACTAGCGGGGACCCAGTACTTC
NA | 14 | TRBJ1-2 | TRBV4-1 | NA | CASSQVPGSEGYTF | TGCGCCAGCAGCCAAGTACCGGGGTCGGAGGGCTACACCTTC
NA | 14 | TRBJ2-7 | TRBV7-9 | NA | CASSKTSDRYEQYF | TGTGCCAGCAGCAAGACCTCGGACAGATACGAGCAGTACTTC
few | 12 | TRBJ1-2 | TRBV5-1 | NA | CASSLDSVYYTF | TGCGCCAGCAGCTTGGATTCAGTTTACTACACCTTC
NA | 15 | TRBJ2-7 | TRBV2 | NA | CASSVLLASSYEQYF | TGTGCCAGCAGTGTTCTTCTAGCAAGCTCCTACGAGCAGTACTTC
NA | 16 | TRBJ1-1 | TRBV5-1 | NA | CASSLGPDSRTTEAFF | TGCGCCAGCAGCTTGGGCCCGGACAGCCGAACCACTGAAGCTTTCTTT
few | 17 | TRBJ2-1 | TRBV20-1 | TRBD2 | CSARDHPGLALYNEQFF | TGCAGTGCTAGAGATCACCCGGGACTAGCACTTTACAATGAGCAGTTCTTC
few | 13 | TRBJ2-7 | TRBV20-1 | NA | CSAVGAPSYEQYF | TGCAGTGCTGTGGGAGCACCCTCCTACGAGCAGTACTTC
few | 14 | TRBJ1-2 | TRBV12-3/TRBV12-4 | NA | CASSLYTANYGYTF | TGTGCCAGCAGTCTATACACGGCTAACTATGGCTACACCTTC
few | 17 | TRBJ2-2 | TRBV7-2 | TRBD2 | CASSRGASGRSTGELFF | TGTGCCAGCAGCCGGGGGGCTAGCGGGAGGAGCACCGGGGAGCTGTTTTTT
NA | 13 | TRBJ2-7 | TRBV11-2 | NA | CASSLDRKDEQYF | TGTGCCAGCAGCCTGGACCGTAAAGACGAGCAGTACTTC
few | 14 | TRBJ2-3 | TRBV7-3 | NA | CASSAGTSTDTQYF | TGTGCCAGCAGCGCCGGGACATCCACAGATACGCAGTATTTT
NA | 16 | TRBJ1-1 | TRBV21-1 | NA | CASSNPLERVRTEAFF | TGTGCCAGCAGCAACCCCCTTGAAAGGGTAAGGACTGAAGCTTTCTTT
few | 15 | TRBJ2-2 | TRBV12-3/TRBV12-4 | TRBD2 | CASSRLAGVPGELFF | TGTGCCAGCAGCAGACTAGCGGGAGTTCCCGGGGAGCTGTTTTTT
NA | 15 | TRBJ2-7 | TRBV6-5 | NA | CASSYRTQGPYEQYF | TGTGCCAGCAGTTACCGGACACAAGGGCCCTACGAGCAGTACTTC
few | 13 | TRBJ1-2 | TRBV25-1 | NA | CASSEWRNYGYTF | TGTGCCAGCAGTGAATGGCGGAACTATGGCTACACCTTC
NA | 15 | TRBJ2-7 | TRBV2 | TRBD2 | CASMASGRTAYEQYF | TGTGCCAGCATGGCTAGCGGGAGGACCGCCTACGAGCAGTACTTC
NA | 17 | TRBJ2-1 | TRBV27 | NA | CASSLSNQGASYNEQFF | TGTGCCAGCAGTTTATCGAATCAGGGAGCGTCCTACAATGAGCAGTTCTTC
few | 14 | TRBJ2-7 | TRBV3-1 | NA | CASSQVKGVYEQYF | TGTGCCAGCAGCCAAGTGAAGGGGGTGTACGAGCAGTACTTC
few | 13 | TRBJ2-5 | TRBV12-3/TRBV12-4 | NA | CASSTSSPETQYF | TGTGCCAGCAGTACTAGTAGTCCAGAGACCCAGTACTTC
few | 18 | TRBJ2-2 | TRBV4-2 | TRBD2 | CASSQDLAGGQGTGELFF | TGTGCCAGCAGCCAAGATCTGGCGGGGGGCCAAGGGACCGGGGAGCTGTTTTTT
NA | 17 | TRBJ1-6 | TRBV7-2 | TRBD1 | CASSSRTRGPNNSPLHF | TGTGCCAGCAGCTCCCGTACAAGGGGGCCCAATAATTCACCCCTCCACTTT
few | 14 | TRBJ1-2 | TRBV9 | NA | CASSVEGRSDGYTF | TGTGCCAGCAGCGTAGAGGGGCGGTCTGATGGCTACACCTTC
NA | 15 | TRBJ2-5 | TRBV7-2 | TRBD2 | CASSKPPGLAETQYF | TGTGCCAGCAGCAAGCCCCCGGGACTAGCGGAGACCCAGTACTTC
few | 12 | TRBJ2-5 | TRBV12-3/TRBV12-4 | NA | CASSHDPGTQYF | TGTGCCAGCAGCCATGACCCGGGGACCCAGTACTTC
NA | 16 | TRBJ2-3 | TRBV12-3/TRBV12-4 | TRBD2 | CASRELAEGPTDTQYF | TGTGCCAGCAGGGAACTAGCGGAGGGTCCCACAGATACGCAGTATTTT
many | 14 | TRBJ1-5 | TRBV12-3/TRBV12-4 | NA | CASSLGMGTAAQHF | TGTGCCAGCAGTTTAGGTATGGGGACGGCGGCCCAGCATTTT
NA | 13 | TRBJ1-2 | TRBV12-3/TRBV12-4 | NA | CATNTGQNYGYTF | TGTGCCACAAATACCGGACAGAACTATGGCTACACCTTC
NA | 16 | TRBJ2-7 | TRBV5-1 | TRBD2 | CASSLVLGLAVYEQYF | TGCGCCAGCAGCTTGGTTCTTGGGCTAGCGGTCTACGAGCAGTACTTC
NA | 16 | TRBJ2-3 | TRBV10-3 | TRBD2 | CAISGPTSGGTDTQYF | TGTGCCATCAGTGGCCCGACTAGCGGGGGCACAGATACGCAGTATTTT
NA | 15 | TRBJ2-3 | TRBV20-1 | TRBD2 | CSASSGLATKDTQYF | TGCAGTGCTAGCAGTGGACTAGCCACGAAGGATACGCAGTATTTT
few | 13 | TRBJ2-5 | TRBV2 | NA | CASGGTTQETQYF | TGTGCCAGCGGGGGGACGACCCAAGAGACCCAGTACTTC
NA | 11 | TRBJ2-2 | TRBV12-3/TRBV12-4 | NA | CASSLFEELFF | TGTGCCAGCAGTTTATTCGAGGAGCTGTTTTTT
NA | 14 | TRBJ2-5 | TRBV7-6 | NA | CASSQQPQQETQYF | TGTGCCAGCAGCCAGCAGCCGCAACAAGAGACCCAGTACTTC
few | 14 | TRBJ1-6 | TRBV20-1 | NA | CSAFRTQAGSPLHF | TGCAGTGCCTTCAGGACCCAGGCGGGGTCACCCCTCCACTTT
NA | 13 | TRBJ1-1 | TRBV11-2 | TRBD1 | CASRRDSGTEAFF | TGTGCCAGCAGGAGGGACAGCGGCACTGAAGCTTTCTTT
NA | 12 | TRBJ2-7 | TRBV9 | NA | CASSVTGSEQYF | TGTGCCAGCAGCGTCACGGGGTCCGAGCAGTACTTC
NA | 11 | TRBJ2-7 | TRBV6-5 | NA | CASRSPHEQYF | TGTGCCAGCAGATCCCCTCACGAGCAGTACTTC
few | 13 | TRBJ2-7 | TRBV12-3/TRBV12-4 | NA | CASSWGATYEQYF | TGTGCCAGCAGTTGGGGAGCAACCTACGAGCAGTACTTC
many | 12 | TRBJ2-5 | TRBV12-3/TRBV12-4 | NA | CASSFGVWAQYF | TGTGCCAGCAGTTTCGGAGTTTGGGCCCAGTACTTC
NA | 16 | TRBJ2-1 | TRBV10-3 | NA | CAISKYRDPRVDEQFF | TGTGCCATCAGTAAATACCGGGACCCCAGGGTCGATGAGCAGTTCTTC
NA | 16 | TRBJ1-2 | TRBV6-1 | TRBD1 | CASMRQGANSNYGYTF | TGTGCCAGCATGCGACAGGGGGCAAATAGTAACTATGGCTACACCTTC
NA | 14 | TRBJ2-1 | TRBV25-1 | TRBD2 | CASSDSGGDFEQFF | TGTGCCAGCAGTGATAGCGGGGGGGATTTTGAGCAGTTCTTC
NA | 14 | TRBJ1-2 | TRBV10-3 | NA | CAITPQDRSYGYTF | TGTGCCATAACTCCCCAGGACAGAAGCTATGGCTACACCTTC
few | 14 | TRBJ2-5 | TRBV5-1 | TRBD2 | CASSLGLAGVSQYF | TGCGCCAGCAGCTTGGGTCTAGCGGGAGTGTCCCAGTACTTC
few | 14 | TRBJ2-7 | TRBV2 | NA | CASSGISSSYEQYF | TGTGCCAGCAGTGGTATCTCGAGCTCCTACGAGCAGTACTTC
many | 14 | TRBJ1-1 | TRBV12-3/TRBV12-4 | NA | CASTETEVFTEAFF | TGTGCCAGCACCGAAACCGAGGTTTTCACTGAAGCTTTCTTT
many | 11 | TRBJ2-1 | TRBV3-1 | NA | CASSQADEQFF | TGTGCCAGCAGCCAAGCGGATGAGCAGTTCTTC
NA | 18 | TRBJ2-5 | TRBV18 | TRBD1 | CASSPRPRGQGNQETQYF | TGTGCCAGCTCACCAAGGCCTCGGGGACAGGGAAACCAAGAGACCCAGTACTTC
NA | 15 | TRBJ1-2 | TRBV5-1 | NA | CASSSLTGTNYGYTF | TGCGCCAGCAGCTCGCTCACCGGGACTAACTATGGCTACACCTTC